The rows below give T cell receptor beta chains drawn from one sample of a study of blood T cell repertoires in COVID-19. Assay used: immunoSEQ multiplex PCR; TCRdb lists only in-frame clones, some missing. This sample carries over 85,000 clones, 92% of them seen once, and the ten largest clones take approximately 2%. The sample was peripheral blood. The receptors come from a woman aged 45-59 years with COVID-19, enrolled during active disease. Each CDR3 is given without its conserved first and last residue.

TRBV11-2 ASSLEAGNNEQF
TRBV19 ASSIWGGLAGAYNEQF
TRBV15 ATSREGEEGGYT
TRBV11-3 ASSFSELDTQY
TRBV5-1 ASSWVAGAKNIQY
TRBV30 AWSTGTGTYEQY
TRBV28 ASSLGQGWRANGYT
TRBV10-3 ATGGGKEEKLF
TRBV20-1 SASQQGSEQY
TRBV28 ASSLPRDRGYTDTQY
TRBV19 ASSMRQGNTGELF
TRBV5-4 ASSVSGPSPLH
TRBV29-1 SVRQGAENTEAF
TRBV24-1 ATSDRDRVRGEQF
TRBV18 ASSIQGDQPQH
TRBV27 ASSYRGTNTDTQY
TRBV20-1 SASHEAHQY
TRBV7-8 ASAAFQGLNNEQF
TRBV7-2 ASSQGHLSNQPQH
TRBV19 ASSIPRPGRDTQY